This T cell receptor (beta chain) appears in the sequencing data of a study of PD-1 blockade in classical Hodgkin lymphoma. The data were produced by immunoSEQ multiplex PCR, yet TCRdb's version contains in-frame clones alone and is incomplete. The repertoire has 20,000 or so clones, roughly 77% of them found once; the top ten carry roughly a sixth. After autologous stem cell transplantation all patients relapsed, and prior brentuximab vedotin exposure differed between cohorts. The sequence was collected from a human donor with classical Hodgkin lymphoma. The sequencing used peripheral blood mononuclear cells (PBMCs), collected before the second cycle of nivolumab.

In DNA form, the CDR3 reads TGTGCCAGCAGGCGGAACAGGGTATCCGGCTACACCTTC. Its translation is CASRRNRVSGYTF. The rearrangement links TRBV11-2 to TRBJ1-2; TRBD1 is a possible D gene (6 bases). Germline lookup yields CDR1 SGHAT and CDR2 FQNNGV. CDR3 length: 13 residues. V was clipped by 6 bases and J by 8 bases, with 16 bases between them. Combining the CDR3 with reference TRBV11-2 and TRBJ1-2 gives the whole variable domain EAGVAQSPRYKIIEKRQSVAFWCNPISGHATLYWYQQILGQGPKLLIQFQNNGVVDDSQLPKDRFSAERLKGVDSTLKIQPAKLEDSAVYLCASRRNRVSGYTFGSGTRLTVV.